These 21 T cell receptor beta chains originate from one sample sequenced in a study of shared clonotypes between healthy human individuals. Data came from immunoSEQ multiplex PCR; TCRdb stores just in-frame clones and leaves some out. The sample lists roughly 2 million clones; approximately 94% were seen once. Naive CD8 cells, CD45RO-negative and positively selected for CCR7, excluded terminally differentiated effector memory CD45RA+ cells. The specimen sequenced was naive CD8+ T cells sorted from blood. These receptors came from a young man in good health.

The chain couples TRBV9 to TRBJ2-7; D gene uncertain. Germline V gene lookup returns CDR1 SGDLS and CDR2 YYNGEE. CDR3 length: 11 amino acids. V was trimmed by 3 bases and J by 7 bases, leaving 8 bases between them. The CDR3 DNA follows: TGTGCCAGCAGCGGCGACTCGGAGCAGTACTTC. Translating gives CASSGDSEQYF.

The chain has TRBV12-5 and TRBJ2-5; 9 positions agree with TRBD2. Germline CDR1 reads LGHNT; CDR2 reads FRNRAP. V gave up 3 bases and J gave up 0 bases; unmatched junction bases: 8. The CDR3 has 17 residues. This CDR3 is CASGLVERLADQETQYF. The CDR3 region has the DNA TGTGCTAGTGGTTTAGTTGAGAGACTAGCGGACCAAGAGACCCAGTACTTC.

The rearrangement links TRBV6-1 to TRBJ1-3, with D possibly TRBD1 on 6 matching bases. The CDR3 is 14 amino acids. Trimming cost V 6 bases and J 0 bases, with 9 bases left between them. Germline V lookup: CDR1 MNHNS, CDR2 SASEGT. CDR3 DNA: TGTGCCAGCAGCCAGACAGGCTCTGGAAACACCATATATTTT. Protein product: CASSQTGSGNTIYF.

This clone was seen only once. The chain has TRBV29-1 and TRBJ2-3, with D possibly matching TRBD2 (6 bases). The CDR3 is 14 amino acids. Germline V CDR1 and CDR2: SQVTM, ANQGSEA. The CDR3 region is CTWRALGATDTQYF. In DNA form, the CDR3 reads TGCACTTGGAGGGCCCTCGGGGCCACAGATACGCAGTATTTT.

This sequence joins TRBV28 and TRBJ1-5, with 11 bases fitting TRBD1. V lost 7 bases, J lost 9 bases, and 8 bases stayed unmatched. The CDR3 runs to 14 residues. Germline V lookup: CDR1 MDHEN, CDR2 SYDVKM. The CDR3 bases are TGTGCCAGCACCTTGGGACAGGGGGTGCTGCCCCAGCATTTT. This sequence encodes CASTLGQGVLPQHF.

The rearrangement joins TRBV18 to TRBJ2-2; tentative D call: TRBD1 (5 bases). The CDR3 covers 15 residues. Germline assignment: CDR1 KGHSH and CDR2 LQKENI. V gave up 3 bases and J gave up 5 bases, with 13 bases separating them. The CDR3 reads CASSPPQGATGELFF. DNA of the CDR3: TGTGCCAGCTCACCCCCTCAGGGTGCAACCGGGGAGCTGTTTTTT.

A single count supports this clone. The sample has other DNA sequences that encode this CDR3 too. This rearrangement joins TRBV5-4 to TRBJ2-1; D not certain. The CDR3 covers 11 residues. Germline V lookup: CDR1 SGHNT, CDR2 YYREEE (reference sequence). V shed 4 bases and J shed 7 bases, with 6 bases lying between them. The CDR3 DNA is TGTGCCAGCAGCGGCGGTAATGAGCAGTTCTTC. Encoded protein: CASSGGNEQFF.

This chain links TRBV21-1 with TRBJ1-5; TRBD1, the table's D call, lacks a check against the DNA. TRBV21-1 is assigned pseudogene status. CDR3 length: 14 amino acids. CDR3 DNA sequence: TGTGCCAGCAGCACGACAGATAGCAATCAGCCCCAGCATTTT. Translating gives CASSTTDSNQPQHF.

This rearrangement joins TRBV29-1 to TRBJ2-7; possible D gene TRBD1, 6 bases. In germline, CDR1 is SQVTM, CDR2 ANQGSEA. The CDR3 is made up of 13 amino acids. Trimming removed 7 bases from V and 3 bases from J, with 16 bases in between. The CDR3 DNA follows: TGCAGCGCCAGAGGGGGTTACCTCTACGAGCAGTACTTC. It encodes CSARGGYLYEQYF.

The chain recombines TRBV7-2 with TRBJ2-1, with TRBD2 identical over 7 bases. V was clipped by 6 bases and J by 3 bases; unmatched bases: 8. The CDR3 spans 15 residues. CDR1 is SGHTA, CDR2 FQGNSA, per germline. CDR3 in amino acids: CASRPEAGFYNEQFF. Here the CDR3 DNA reads TGTGCCAGCAGACCAGAAGCGGGATTCTACAATGAGCAGTTCTTC.

The chain joins TRBV2 to TRBJ1-4, with D maybe TRBD1 (6 bases). V lost 3 bases, J lost 4 bases, and 15 bases lay in between. Per germline, CDR1 SNHLY and CDR2 FYNNEI. This CDR3 comprises 16 residues. The CDR3 spells CASSDGQGPFNEKLFF. The DNA for the CDR3 is TGTGCCAGCAGTGATGGCCAGGGGCCCTTTAATGAAAAACTGTTTTTT.

This chain uses TRBV6-1 with TRBJ2-3; no clear D gene. Trimming took 8 bases from V and 2 from J, leaving 14 bases between them. Germline CDR1 and CDR2: MNHNS and SASEGT. This CDR3 contains 14 residues. CDR3 in amino acids: CASGTETLTDTQYF. The CDR3 bases are TGTGCCAGCGGAACGGAGACCCTCACAGATACGCAGTATTTT.

The genes are TRBV16 and TRBJ2-7; D is unclear. Germline CDR1 is KGHSY and CDR2 is FQNENV. This CDR3 comprises 11 residues. The V gene lost 2 bases and the J gene lost 6 bases, with 5 bases spanning the gap. The CDR3 loop is CASSQGTEQYF. The CDR3 DNA is TGTGCCAGCAGCCAAGGCACCGAGCAGTACTTC.

V and J are TRBV18 and TRBJ2-7; either TRBD1 or TRBD2 may fit D (5 bases each). The germline V and J ends were trimmed by 3 bases and 2 bases, with 23 bases remaining between them. Germline V gene lookup returns CDR1 KGHSH and CDR2 LQKENI. This CDR3 is 18 amino acids long. The CDR3 DNA is TGTGCCAGCTCACCTCCTCACCACCTGGGGGTGAACACCTACGAGCAGTACTTC. Translated: CASSPPHHLGVNTYEQYF.

This chain uses TRBV27 with TRBJ2-1; D is tentatively TRBD1 or TRBD2 (5 bases each). The V gene lost 5 bases and the J gene lost 5 bases, with 10 bases spanning the gap. CDR1 MNHEY and CDR2 SMNVEV come from the germline V gene (reference sequence). The CDR3 has 13 residues. The CDR3 DNA reads TGTGCCAGCAGTATACTAGGGGACAATGAGCAGTTCTTC. Its protein is CASSILGDNEQFF.

Of note for this clone: The same CDR3 can be traced to other DNA sequences in this sample. V and J are TRBV30 and TRBJ2-7, with 7 bases aligning to TRBD1. The V gene end was trimmed by 0 bases and the J gene end by 4 bases; junction bases not matched to a gene: 6. CDR1 is GTSNPN, CDR2 SVGIG, per germline (reference sequence). This CDR3 region has 14 residues. CDR3 sequence reads: CAWSVGDRAYEQYF. The CDR3, as DNA: TGTGCCTGGAGTGTGGGTGACAGGGCGTACGAGCAGTACTTC.

The genes are TRBV23-1 and TRBJ2-1; TRBD1 aligns across 8 bases. TRBV23-1 is an ORF for which the function is uncertain. The V and J ends lost 4 bases and 0 bases, in that order; junction bases with no gene match: 11. This CDR3 is built from 18 residues. CDR3 sequence reads: CASSPHIHRGSSYNEQFF. DNA for the CDR3: TGCGCCAGCAGTCCGCACATTCACAGGGGGAGCTCCTACAATGAGCAGTTCTTC.

The J gene is TRBJ1-4, the V gene TRBV5-6; D call uncertain. V lost 0 bases and J lost 6, with 6 bases in between. In germline, CDR1 is SGHDT, CDR2 YYEEEE. This CDR3 spans 13 amino acids. The CDR3 sequence is CASSLGVDEKLFF. The CDR3 nucleotides read TGTGCCAGCAGCTTGGGGGTTGATGAAAAACTGTTTTTT.

For this clone: Other nucleotide sequences from this sample produce the same CDR3. This sequence joins TRBV7-9 and TRBJ2-7; D is unclear. The ends were cut back, 5 bases at V and 6 bases at J, with 8 bases in the middle. Germline V CDR1 and CDR2: SEHNR, FQNEAQ (reference sequence). The CDR3 length is 11 residues. CDR3 DNA sequence: TGTGCCAGCAGCCTCGGGCCCGAGCAGTACTTC. It specifies CASSLGPEQYF.

The chain recombines TRBV10-3 with TRBJ2-2, with a weak D call TRBD2 (6 bases). This CDR3 contains 14 residues. The germline V and J ends were trimmed by 5 bases and 6 bases, with 13 bases remaining between them. From germline, CDR1 is ENHRY and CDR2 SYGVKD. The DNA for the CDR3 is TGTGCCATCAGTCCCCCGGGAGCTCCCGGGGAGCTGTTTTTT. Amino acids: CAISPPGAPGELFF.

The J gene is TRBJ2-7, the V gene TRBV7-9; no firm D call. The CDR3 runs to 15 residues. V was pared by 0 bases and J by 0 bases, with 9 bases between. Germline CDR1 SEHNR, CDR2 FQNEAQ (reference sequence). The CDR3 bases are TGTGCCAGCAGCTTAGCGTCTTCTATCTCCTACGAGCAGTACTTC. Its translation: CASSLASSISYEQYF.